Listed here are 3 T cell receptor beta chains from one sample, sequenced in a study of Ad26.COV2.S vaccination and SARS-CoV-2 variants listed by TCRdb under 2021. Receptors were amplified or captured by the immunoSEQ multiplex PCR assay. Drawn from immuneACCESS, this table holds only the in-frame rearrangements with V and J called that TCRdb kept. Clones are partly lost; checked studies trace under half to an unresolved V gene and leave the rest unexplained. The sample data list about 350,000 clones, and less than 90% of these were observed just once. Approximately 11% of the sample lies in the top ten. The treatment or condition label for this specimen denotes: 19 received Ad26.COV2.S at low or high dose, single or two shots; 5 received placebo; per-sample allocation not given. For vaccine and placebo recipients, the sequenced repertoires came from samples collected on day 63 after the first injection.

The source was peripheral blood, collected in a trial of Ad26.COV2.S vaccine versus placebo. The receptors here all came from a person aged 18 to 59 who received the Ad26.COV2.S COVID-19 vaccine or a placebo.

The chain joins TRBV7-2 to TRBJ1-6, with D hard to call. The germline gives CDR1 SGHTA, CDR2 FQGNSA. V lost 4 bases and J 7 bases, leaving 11 bases between the germline ends. There are 14 residues in the CDR3. This chain's CDR3 is CASSSGPINSPLHF. The CDR3 DNA is TGTGCCAGCAGCTCCGGGCCCATCAATTCACCCCTCCACTTT.

The CDR3 DNA follows: TGTGCCAGCAGCCAAGAGTTAACGGGGATGAACACTGAAGCTTTCTTT. Translation gives CASSQELTGMNTEAFF. The V call is TRBV3-1 (or the pseudogene TRBV3-2), the J call TRBJ1-1; D is ambiguous. V lost 0 bases and J 0 bases, leaving 11 bases between the germline ends. In germline, CDR1 is LGHDT, CDR2 YNNKEL (reference sequence). CDR3 length: 16 amino acids.

This chain uses TRBV2 with TRBJ1-5; D uncertain. The CDR3 has 13 residues. V was cut by 1 base and J by 4 bases, with 5 bases left in between. The germline V gene encodes CDR1 SNHLY and CDR2 FYNNEI. In DNA, the CDR3 is TGTGCCAGCAGTGAAGACCTGAATCAGCCCCAGCATTTT. Its translation is CASSEDLNQPQHF. The full variable domain, with the rest looked up from reference TRBV2 and TRBJ1-5, is EPEVTQTPSHQVTQMGQEVILRCVPISNHLYFYWYRQILGQKVEFLVSFYNNEISEKSEIFDDQFSVERPDGSNFTLKIRSTKLEDSAMYFCASSEDLNQPQHFGDGTRLSIL.